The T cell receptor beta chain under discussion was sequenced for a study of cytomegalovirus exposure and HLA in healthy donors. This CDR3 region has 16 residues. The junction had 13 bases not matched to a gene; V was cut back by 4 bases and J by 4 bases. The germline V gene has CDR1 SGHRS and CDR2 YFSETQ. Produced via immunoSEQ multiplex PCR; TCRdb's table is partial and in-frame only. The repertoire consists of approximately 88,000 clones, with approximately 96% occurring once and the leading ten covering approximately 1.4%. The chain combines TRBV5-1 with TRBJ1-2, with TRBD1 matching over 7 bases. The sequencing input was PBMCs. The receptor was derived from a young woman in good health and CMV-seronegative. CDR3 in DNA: TGCGCCAGCAGCATGGATCCGACAGGGCAGACCTATGGCTACACCTTC. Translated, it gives CASSMDPTGQTYGYTF.